Below, 21 T cell receptor beta chains from the same sample are listed, as sequenced in a study of CD8 T cells in ankylosing spondylitis. No antigen is known for these receptors. Via MiXCR, TCRdb re-called the 5' RACE reads, giving one row per CDR3 protein. The repertoire holds fewer than 400,000 distinct CDR3 sequences, with approximately 8.2% as singletons. Study-wide results and caveats: A motif of fewer than ten highly homologous TCR beta variants was seen as apparently characteristic of ankylosing spondylitis blood.

Specimen: blood, either unsorted or a sorted T cell fraction (not recorded which). The receptors derive from a male donor with ankylosing spondylitis.

This clonotype appeared many times. The CDR3 sequence is CASSLGREREQFF. The CDR3 nucleotides read TGTGCCAGCAGCTTAGGGCGGGAGAGAGAGCAGTTCTTC. The chain carries TRBV7-2 and TRBJ2-1, with 7 bases identical to TRBD2. Germline V CDR1 and CDR2: SGHTA, FQGNSA. Trimming at V came to 1 base and at J to 10 bases, leaving 4 bases not matched to a gene. CDR3 length equals 13 residues.

This chain links TRBV7-8 with TRBJ1-4, with D possibly TRBD1 on 5 matching bases. V lost 5 bases and J lost 3, with 19 bases in between. Looked up from germline, CDR1 is SGHVS and CDR2 is FQNEAQ. The CDR3 runs to 17 residues. The DNA for the CDR3 is TGTGCCAGCAGCGCGACAATGGGACCGCCGTCTAATGAAAAACTGTTTTTT. It specifies CASSATMGPPSNEKLFF.

The rearrangement joins TRBV6-2 or TRBV6-3 to TRBJ1-1; 7 bases match TRBD1. CDR1 is MNHEY, CDR2 SVGEGT, per germline. This CDR3 is built from 14 residues. The J segment lost 10 bases and the V segment lost 5 bases, leaving 13 bases of the junction unmatched. The CDR3 coding sequence is TGTGCCAGCAGTGCCCCAGGGACAGCTTTCGGAGCTTTCTTT. This codes for CASSAPGTAFGAFF.

This clonotype has a count of ten or more. V and J are TRBV6-6 and TRBJ1-1; possibly TRBD1 for D (5 bases). Germline assignment: CDR1 MNHNY and CDR2 SVGAGI (reference sequence). The CDR3 spans 13 residues. V lost 5 bases and J 1 base, leaving 8 bases between the germline ends. As DNA, the CDR3 is TGTGCCAGCAGTCCCCAGGGGAACACTGAAGCTTTCTTT. It translates to CASSPQGNTEAFF.

CDR3 residues: CSVPTGGTDTEAFF. The DNA of the CDR3 is TGCAGCGTCCCGACAGGGGGTACGGACACTGAAGCTTTCTTT. This chain uses TRBV29-1 with TRBJ1-1; 9 nucleotides align to TRBD1. This CDR3 is 14 amino acids long. Germline trimming cut 6 bases from V and 3 bases from J; bases unmatched to any gene: 8. The germline V gene has CDR1 SQVTM and CDR2 ANQGSEA.

This clonotype was picked up many times. The chain has TRBV18 and TRBJ2-3; 12 bases map to TRBD2. CDR1 and CDR2 from the germline V gene are KGHSH and LQKENI. V was clipped by 3 bases and J by 3 bases; unmatched bases: 4. The CDR3 is made up of 16 amino acids. The CDR3, as DNA: TGTGCCAGCTCACCGACTAGCGGGAGAGGTACAGATACGCAGTATTTT. Protein sequence: CASSPTSGRGTDTQYF.

The rearrangement links TRBV18 to TRBJ1-5, with 10 bases matching TRBD1. The V and J ends lost 2 bases and 4 bases, in that order; junction bases with no gene match: 5. This CDR3 is 16 amino acids long. Germline V gene data show CDR1 as KGHSH and CDR2 as LQKENI. Here the CDR3 reads CASSPVAGQGNQPQHF. The CDR3 nucleotides are TGTGCCAGCTCACCAGTCGCGGGACAGGGGAATCAGCCCCAGCATTTT.

This clonotype was found a few times. This sequence joins TRBV3-1 and TRBJ2-2; TRBD1 matches 10 bases. Germline CDR1 and CDR2: LGHDT and YNNKEL (reference sequence). With 5 bases clipped from V and 6 bases from J, the junction kept 9 bases outside the gene matches. The CDR3 covers 16 residues. In DNA form, the CDR3 reads TGTGCCAGCAGCACCGGGACAGGGGCGCGTCCCGGGGAGCTGTTTTTT. This codes for CASSTGTGARPGELFF.

The V and J genes are TRBV18 and TRBJ1-3, with D possibly TRBD1 on 5 matching bases. The germline gives CDR1 KGHSH, CDR2 LQKENI. V was clipped by 3 bases and J by 0 bases, with 15 bases between them. CDR3 length: 17 residues. Written as DNA, the CDR3 is TGTGCCAGCTCACCGAGCAGGGTCTCGAGCTCTGGAAACACCATATATTTT. This encodes CASSPSRVSSSGNTIYF.

The V gene is TRBV7-2, the J gene TRBJ2-2, with D hard to call. This CDR3 is built from 14 residues. Germline-derived CDR1 and CDR2 are SGHTA and FQGNSA. Between the trimmed V and J ends, which lost 5 bases and 0 bases, there was a span of 7 bases. The CDR3 region is CASSTGPNTGELFF. The CDR3 DNA sequence: TGTGCCAGCAGCACTGGACCGAACACCGGGGAGCTGTTTTTT.

The V and J genes are TRBV19 and TRBJ1-1, with D possibly matching TRBD1 (6 bases). This CDR3 has 17 amino acids. The V end was cut by 7 bases, the J end by 1 base, with 22 bases between. In germline, CDR1 is LNHDA, CDR2 SQIVND (reference sequence). The CDR3 sequence: CASTPRGGGRGNTEAFF. The CDR3 DNA sequence: TGTGCCAGTACCCCTCGGGGAGGGGGACGAGGGAACACTGAAGCTTTCTTT.

This chain connects TRBV6-2 or TRBV6-3 to TRBJ2-7; 8 bases are shared with TRBD2. V shed 8 bases and J 6 bases; nucleotides not matched to a gene: 12. CDR1 is MNHEY, CDR2 SVGEGT, per germline. The CDR3 is made up of 14 amino acids. CDR3 region: CASRFGTRTPEQYF. In DNA, the CDR3 is TGTGCCAGCCGCTTCGGGACTAGAACTCCCGAGCAGTACTTC.

The gene calls are TRBV5-6 and TRBJ2-7, with TRBD2 as a possible D gene (6 bases). Germline V gene data show CDR1 as SGHDT and CDR2 as YYEEEE. The germline V and J ends were trimmed by 4 bases and 6 bases, with 26 bases remaining between them. This CDR3 region has 17 residues. DNA for the CDR3: TGTGCCAGCAGCGGAGCCCGACGGGGGTTGAGGCGGGGCGAGCAGTACTTC. This codes for CASSGARRGLRRGEQYF.

This clonotype was detected ten times or more. Written as DNA, the CDR3 is TGTGCCAGCAGTTTTCACCCCGGACTAGCGGAAGTGAACACCGGGGAGCTGTTTTTT. Its translation: CASSFHPGLAEVNTGELFF. V is TRBV12-3 or TRBV12-4 and J is TRBJ2-2, with 10 bases matching TRBD2. The CDR3 totals 19 residues. The junction had 11 bases not matched to a gene; V was cut back by 3 bases and J by 1 base.

A few counts support this clonotype. V and J are TRBV5-6 and TRBJ2-2; 8 bases fit TRBD1. The length of the CDR3 is 16 residues. The junction had 11 bases not matched to a gene; V was cut back by 4 bases and J by 6 bases. CDR1 SGHDT and CDR2 YYEEEE come from the germline V gene. The CDR3 DNA follows: TGTGCCAGCAGCCCTAGGACAGGGACCTCATCCGGGGAGCTGTTTTTT. Protein: CASSPRTGTSSGELFF.

In its sample, this clonotype was seen many times. The chain is built from TRBV7-9 and TRBJ2-4, with D perhaps matching TRBD1 or TRBD2 (5 bases each). Germline CDR1 SEHNR, CDR2 FQNEAQ (reference sequence). This CDR3 region has 16 residues. Deletions cut 1 base from V and 3 bases from J, with 13 bases between. The CDR3 region has the DNA TGTGCCAGCAGCTTAGGTCGGGGACGAGTCAAAAACATTCAGTACTTC. Translated: CASSLGRGRVKNIQYF.

This clonotype was detected ten times or more. The V and J genes are TRBV5-1 and TRBJ2-2; 11 bases match TRBD1. The CDR3 is 16 residues long. The J segment lost 7 bases and the V segment lost 0 bases, leaving 5 bases of the junction unmatched. Germline values: CDR1 SGHRS, CDR2 YFSETQ. CDR3 protein: CASSLDRTGGGGELFF. CDR3 nucleotide sequence: TGCGCCAGCAGCTTGGATCGGACAGGGGGCGGCGGGGAGCTGTTTTTT.

This clonotype was counted a few times. The genes are TRBV7-3 and TRBJ1-1, with TRBD1 as a possible D gene (6 bases). The CDR3 is 15 residues long. Germline-derived CDR1 and CDR2 are SGHTA and FQGTGA. V lost 1 base and J 3 bases, leaving 12 bases between the germline ends. CDR3 sequence (DNA): TGTGCCAGCAGCTTAAATGGGGGCCGGGACACTGAAGCTTTCTTT. Amino acids: CASSLNGGRDTEAFF.

The chain recombines TRBV12-3 or TRBV12-4 with TRBJ2-7; 8 bases align to TRBD2. The trim removed 3 bases at V and 0 bases at J, leaving 7 bases unmatched. The CDR3 is 16 residues long. The CDR3 DNA follows: TGTGCCAGCAGTTTTCGAGGCGGGAGGAGCTCCTACGAGCAGTACTTC. It yields the protein CASSFRGGRSSYEQYF.

This clonotype was recorded a few times. The CDR3 coding sequence is TGTGCCAGCAGCGTTCCAGGGGCGACCTTCTATGGCTACACCTTC. As protein: CASSVPGATFYGYTF. The V call is TRBV9, the J call TRBJ1-2; possibly TRBD1 for D (6 bases). The CDR3 sequence is 15 residues long. Per germline, CDR1 SGDLS and CDR2 YYNGEE. V shed 2 bases and J shed 4 bases, with 15 bases lying between them.

The V and J genes are TRBV6-2 or TRBV6-3 and TRBJ2-7, with 8 bases lining up with TRBD1. The junction had 2 bases not matched to a gene; V was cut back by 2 bases and J by 2 bases. Germline V gene data show CDR1 as MNHEY and CDR2 as SVGEGT. CDR3 length equals 14 residues. The DNA for the CDR3 is TGTGCCAGCAGTTACGGACAGGGCCCCTACGAGCAGTACTTC. As protein: CASSYGQGPYEQYF.